This T cell receptor (beta chain) was identified during a study of neurological immune-mediated disorders (dated by TCRdb to about 2019). Regarding the research as a whole: Using UMI-based sequencing, the study compared peripheral blood TCR-beta repertoires from patients with HTLV-I-associated myelopathy (HAM/TSP), patients with multiple sclerosis, and healthy controls. The approximately 110 TCR-beta libraries included longitudinal samples, technical triplicates and paired sorted CD4+ and CD8+ T-cell subsets alongside PBMC samples. The cohort comprised 68 subjects: about 14 HAM/TSP patients, approximately 34 multiple sclerosis patients and approximately 20 healthy controls. Study-level results and caveats: The highest TCR clonal expansion was observed in HAM/TSP patients, whereas the lowest was observed in MS patients, even when compared with healthy controls. Across subjects, expanded clones never shared an identical CDR3 amino acid sequence, which suggests that the TCR-beta repertoires in every group were private.

The table lists this clonotype with many counts. Its antigen has not been determined. The input lacks base qualities; no much larger clone sits a single base away. The healthy controls were volunteers from a blood bank in Maryland, USA. TCR libraries for sorted subsets were made from about 1 million sorted CD4+ or CD8+ T cells. Peripheral blood was subjected to Ficoll-Hypaque density gradient centrifugation to isolate PBMCs, which were then cryopreserved in liquid nitrogen. Paired sorted CD4+ and CD8+ subsets came from healthy controls, HAM/TSP patients and MS patients. cDNA was synthesized by template-switch 5'RACE using a primer with a 10-nucleotide random unique molecular identifier that tagged each TCR transcript. Every sequencing run yielded over 190 million TCR-beta sequences covering 15-18 subjects. The RNeasy kit was used to extract total RNA. The KAPA Real-time Library Amplification kit was used to amplify TCR-beta VDJ regions with primers targeting the TCR constant region and the 5'RACE anchor. A first PCR added sample indexes and Illumina adaptors, and a second PCR then raised library yield. After purification with Ampure beads, the TCR product of roughly 650 bp was size-selected on a 2% E-gel SizeSelection system. Before pooling, library quality was checked on a Bioanalyzer, concentration was measured with Qubit, and libraries were quantified with the Kapa Library Quantification kit. Libraries were sequenced paired-end 2 x 150 bp on an Illumina HiSeq 2500. To increase sequence diversity, about 25-30% phiX was spiked into each library pool. Under the source paper's analysis protocol: The UMI-based MiGEC pipeline processed quality-filtered reads and removed over 85% of raw TCR sequences during error correction. IMGT germline references were used for aligning VDJ genes, and each clonotype was defined as a unique CDR3 amino acid sequence together with its V-J genes. Clonal expansion, Shannon diversity and CDR3 relatedness (CalcPairwiseDistances, ClusterSamples) were evaluated with VDJtools, and phylogenetic trees were built with CLCbio workbench. Using coefficient-of-variation modelling across technical triplicates, the study counted a clone as expanded if it had at least 8 unique UMIs. The raw public reads went through TCRdb reprocessing: fastp at Q25, MiXCR clone calling, in-frame beta chains kept. Rows with one shared CDR3 protein collapse into an entry with the most common genes and DNA. TCRdb assigned the V and J calls; the authors' analysis was not used. This sample holds 20,000 or so distinct CDR3 sequences; around 10% were observed only once. Over 25% of the sample rests with the top ten.

The CDR3 holds 15 amino acids from the cysteine to the phenylalanine. The sequence is cut down to CDR3 DNA, 45 bases in frame from base 1. CDR1 PRHDT and CDR2 FYEKMQ are derived from the germline V gene (reference sequence). V is pruned by 5 bases and J by 2 bases, leaving 8 bases of the junction without a gene match. Source material: CD8+ T cells from blood. Recombination linked TRBV13 to TRBJ1-1; 7 bases in the middle match TRBD1. The receptor was derived from a woman in her fifties or sixties in good health. The CDR3 in this case is CASSPPNRGNTEAFF. The nucleotide sequence reads TGTGCCAGCAGCCCCCCCAACAGGGGCAACACTGAAGCTTTCTTT.